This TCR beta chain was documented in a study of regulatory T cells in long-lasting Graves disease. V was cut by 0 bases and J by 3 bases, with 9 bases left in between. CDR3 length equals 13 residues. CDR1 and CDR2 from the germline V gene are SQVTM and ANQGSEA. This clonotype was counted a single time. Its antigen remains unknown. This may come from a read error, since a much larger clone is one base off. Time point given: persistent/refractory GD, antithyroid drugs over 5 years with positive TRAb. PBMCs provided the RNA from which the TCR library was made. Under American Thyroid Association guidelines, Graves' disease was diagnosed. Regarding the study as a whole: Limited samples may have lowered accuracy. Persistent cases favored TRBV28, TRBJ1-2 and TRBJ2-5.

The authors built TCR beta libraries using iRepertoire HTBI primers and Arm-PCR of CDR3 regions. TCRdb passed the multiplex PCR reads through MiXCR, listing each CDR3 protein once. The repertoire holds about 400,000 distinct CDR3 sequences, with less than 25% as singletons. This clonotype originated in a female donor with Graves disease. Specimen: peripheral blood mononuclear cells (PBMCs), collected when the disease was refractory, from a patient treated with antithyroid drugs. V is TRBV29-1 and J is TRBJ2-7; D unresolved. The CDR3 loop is CSVEEPGGYEQYF. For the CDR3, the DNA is TGCAGCGTTGAAGAACCGGGCGGCTACGAGCAGTACTTC.